The rows below give T cell receptor beta chains drawn from one sample of a study of technical replicates of blood from a handful of donors. Clones were sequenced by immunoSEQ multiplex PCR, and TCRdb holds only the in-frame ones, with some missing. The sample lists 75,000 to 100,000 clones, approximately 95% occurring once. The material sequenced was T cells isolated from PBMCs. The receptors come from a human donor in good health. CDR3s include the opening cysteine and the closing phenylalanine or tryptophan. A D gene is named only where the DNA matches it firmly. Not all rows give a size; the values are once, few, many and, for expanded clones, a class.

>TRBJ2-7|TRBV30|13|-|TRBD2
CACQAGPTYEQYF
TGTGCCTGCCAAGCGGGGCCAACCTACGAGCAGTACTTC
>TRBJ1-4|TRBV30|13|few|-
CAWSVDSRGKLFF
TGTGCCTGGAGTGTCGACTCTCGGGGAAAACTGTTTTTT
>TRBJ1-4|TRBV18|14|-|-
CASSPSQINEKLFF
TGTGCCAGCTCACCTTCACAGATTAATGAAAAACTGTTTTTT
>TRBJ1-1|TRBV6-4|14|-|-
CASSDHTRSTEAFF
TGTGCCAGCAGTGACCACACTAGAAGCACTGAAGCTTTCTTT
>TRBJ1-5|TRBV2|12|once|-
CASTQAFEPQHF
TGTGCCAGCACTCAGGCTTTTGAGCCCCAGCATTTT
>TRBJ2-7|TRBV28|15|-|TRBD2
CASSSPGLPTAEQYF
TGTGCCAGCAGTTCGCCGGGACTACCTACCGCCGAGCAGTACTTC
>TRBJ2-7|TRBV5-5|18|-|TRBD2
CASSLVASGRAITYEQYF
TGTGCCAGCAGCTTGGTGGCTAGCGGGAGGGCGATTACCTACGAGCAGTACTTC
>TRBJ1-2|TRBV9|12|-|-
CASRQGSYGYTF
TGTGCCAGCAGACAGGGTAGCTATGGCTACACCTTC
>TRBJ1-5|TRBV2|14|-|-
CAIGTGGSNQPQHF
TGTGCCATTGGGACGGGAGGTAGCAATCAGCCCCAGCATTTT
>TRBJ1-6|TRBV7-3|14|few|-
CASSLTPGVSPLHF
TGTGCCAGCAGCTTAACCCCAGGGGTTTCACCCCTCCACTTT
>TRBJ1-2|TRBV6-5|13|-|TRBD1
CASALGQVVEHTF
TGTGCCAGCGCCCTCGGACAGGTAGTGGAGCACACCTTC
>TRBJ2-3|TRBV10-2|13|-|-
CASKPAGADTQYF
TGCGCCAGCAAGCCGGCCGGAGCAGATACGCAGTATTTT
>TRBJ2-4|TRBV28|18|-|TRBD2
CASSITALTSGRGNIQYF
TGTGCCAGCAGCATAACCGCTTTGACTAGCGGGAGGGGAAACATTCAGTACTTC
>TRBJ1-5|TRBV7-2|16|-|TRBD1
CASSLQGQVTNQPQHF
TGTGCCAGCAGCTTACAGGGACAGGTTACCAATCAGCCCCAGCATTTT
>TRBJ1-4|TRBV11-3|12|-|-
CASSSTNEKLFF
TGTGCCAGCAGCTCGACTAATGAAAAACTGTTTTTT
>TRBJ2-3|TRBV6-5|15|-|TRBD2
CASSYGAGGSDTQYF
TGTGCCAGCAGTTACGGGGCGGGAGGGTCAGATACGCAGTATTTT
>TRBJ2-2|TRBV11-3|15|-|-
CASSLILRGHGELFF
TGTGCCAGCAGCTTAATCTTAAGGGGCCACGGGGAGCTGTTTTTT
>TRBJ1-3|TRBV30|16|-|TRBD1
CAWASGQGLSGNTIYF
TGTGCCTGGGCCTCGGGACAGGGACTCTCTGGAAACACCATATATTTT
>TRBJ1-5|TRBV7-6|17|-|-
CASSLGLGSNSNQPQHF
TGTGCCAGCAGCTTAGGCCTTGGCTCCAATAGCAATCAGCCCCAGCATTTT
>TRBJ1-4|TRBV2|14|-|-
CASRELATNEKLFF
TGTGCCAGCAGGGAGCTTGCAACTAATGAAAAACTGTTTTTT
>TRBJ1-2|TRBV30|16|-|-
CAWSRSGILGGYGYTF
TGTGCCTGGAGTCGGTCCGGGATCCTCGGAGGGTATGGCTACACCTTC
>TRBJ2-3|TRBV27|17|-|-
CASSPSVAASATDTQYF
TGTGCCAGCAGCCCCTCCGTTGCGGCTAGCGCCACAGATACGCAGTATTTT
>TRBJ2-5|TRBV27|14|-|TRBD1
CASSHGQGRETQYF
TGTGCCAGCAGCCACGGACAGGGCCGAGAGACCCAGTACTTC
>TRBJ1-6|TRBV6-5|13|-|-
CASSGQYNSPLHF
TGTGCCAGCAGCGGACAGTATAATTCACCCCTCCACTTT
>TRBJ2-1|TRBV18|13|-|-
CASSPLRINEQFF
TGTGCCAGCTCACCCCTACGCATCAATGAGCAGTTCTTC
>TRBJ1-2|TRBV7-9|16|once|-
CASSLVRLGPTGGYTF
TGTGCCAGCAGCTTAGTGAGGCTCGGCCCGACGGGTGGCTACACCTTC
>TRBJ2-1|TRBV5-1|15|-|TRBD1
CASPLRDRVINEQFF
TGCGCCAGCCCACTCCGGGACAGGGTGATCAATGAGCAGTTCTTC